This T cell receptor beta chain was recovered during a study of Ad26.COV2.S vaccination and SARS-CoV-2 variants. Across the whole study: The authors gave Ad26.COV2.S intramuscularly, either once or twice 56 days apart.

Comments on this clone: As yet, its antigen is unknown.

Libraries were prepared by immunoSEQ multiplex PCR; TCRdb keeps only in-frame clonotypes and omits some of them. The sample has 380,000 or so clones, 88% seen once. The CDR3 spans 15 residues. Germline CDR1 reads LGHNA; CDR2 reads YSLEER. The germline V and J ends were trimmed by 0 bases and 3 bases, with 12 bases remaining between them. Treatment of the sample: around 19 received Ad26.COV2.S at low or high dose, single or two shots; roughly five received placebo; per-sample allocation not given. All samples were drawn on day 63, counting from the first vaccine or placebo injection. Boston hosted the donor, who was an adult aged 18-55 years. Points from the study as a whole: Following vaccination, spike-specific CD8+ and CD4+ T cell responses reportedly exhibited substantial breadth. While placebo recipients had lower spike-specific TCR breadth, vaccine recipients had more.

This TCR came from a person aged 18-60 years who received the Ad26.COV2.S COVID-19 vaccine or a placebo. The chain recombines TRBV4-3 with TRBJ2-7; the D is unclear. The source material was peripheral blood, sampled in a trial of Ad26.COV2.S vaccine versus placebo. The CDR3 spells CASSQDIGLIYEQYF. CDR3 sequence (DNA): TGCGCCAGCAGCCAAGATATCGGCCTCATCTACGAGCAGTACTTC.